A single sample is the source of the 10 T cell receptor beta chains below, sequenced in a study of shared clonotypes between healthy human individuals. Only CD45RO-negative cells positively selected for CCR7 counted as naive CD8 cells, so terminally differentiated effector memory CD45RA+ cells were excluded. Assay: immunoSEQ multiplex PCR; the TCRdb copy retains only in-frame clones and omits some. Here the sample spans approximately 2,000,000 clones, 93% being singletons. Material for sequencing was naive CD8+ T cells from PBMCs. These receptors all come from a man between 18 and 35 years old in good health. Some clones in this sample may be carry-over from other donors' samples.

The chain's CDR3 is CASRPKGAYEQYF. In DNA, the CDR3 is TGTGCCAGCAGGCCCAAGGGGGCGTACGAGCAGTACTTC. The chain carries TRBV6-5 and TRBJ2-7, with 7 bases fitting TRBD1. The CDR3 sequence is 13 residues long. The germline gives CDR1 MNHEY, CDR2 SVGAGI. The junction had 6 bases not matched to a gene; V was cut back by 6 bases and J by 4 bases.

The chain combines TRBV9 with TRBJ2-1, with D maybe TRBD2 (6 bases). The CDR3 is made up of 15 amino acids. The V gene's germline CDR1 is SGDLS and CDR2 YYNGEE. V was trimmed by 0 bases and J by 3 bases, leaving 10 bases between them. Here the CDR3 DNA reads TGTGCCAGCAGCGTAGGGGAGGCTGGCTACAATGAGCAGTTCTTC. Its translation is CASSVGEAGYNEQFF.

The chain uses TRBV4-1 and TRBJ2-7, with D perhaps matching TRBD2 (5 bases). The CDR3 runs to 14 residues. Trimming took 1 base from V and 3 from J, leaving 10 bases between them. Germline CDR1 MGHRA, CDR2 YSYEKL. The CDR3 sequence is CASSQGGPYYEQYF. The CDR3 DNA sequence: TGCGCCAGCAGCCAAGGAGGGCCCTACTACGAGCAGTACTTC.

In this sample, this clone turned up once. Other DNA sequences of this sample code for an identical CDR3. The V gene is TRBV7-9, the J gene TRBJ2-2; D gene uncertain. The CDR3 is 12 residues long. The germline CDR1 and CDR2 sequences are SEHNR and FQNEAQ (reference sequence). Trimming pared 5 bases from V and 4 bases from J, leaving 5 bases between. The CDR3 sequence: CASSPGTGELFF. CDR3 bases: TGTGCCAGCAGCCCGGGCACCGGGGAGCTGTTTTTT.

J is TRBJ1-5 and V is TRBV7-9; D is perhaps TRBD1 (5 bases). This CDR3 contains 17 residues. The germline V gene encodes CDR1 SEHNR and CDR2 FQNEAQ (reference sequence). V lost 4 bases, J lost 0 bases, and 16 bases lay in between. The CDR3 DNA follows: TGTGCCAGCAGCTCTGGGGCGGGGCCAAATAGCAATCAGCCCCAGCATTTT. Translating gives CASSSGAGPNSNQPQHF.

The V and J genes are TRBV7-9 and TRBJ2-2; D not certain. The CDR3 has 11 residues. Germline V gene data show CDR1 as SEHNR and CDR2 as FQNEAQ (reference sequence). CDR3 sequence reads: CASPVAGELFF. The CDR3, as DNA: TGTGCGAGCCCGGTCGCCGGGGAGCTGTTTTTT.

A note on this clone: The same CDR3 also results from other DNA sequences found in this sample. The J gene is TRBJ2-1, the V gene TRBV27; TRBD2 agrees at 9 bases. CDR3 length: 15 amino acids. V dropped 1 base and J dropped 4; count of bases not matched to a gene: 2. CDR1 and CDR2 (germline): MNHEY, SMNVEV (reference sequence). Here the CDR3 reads CASSLLAGAYNEQFF. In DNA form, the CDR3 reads TGTGCCAGCAGTTTATTAGCGGGGGCTTACAATGAGCAGTTCTTC.

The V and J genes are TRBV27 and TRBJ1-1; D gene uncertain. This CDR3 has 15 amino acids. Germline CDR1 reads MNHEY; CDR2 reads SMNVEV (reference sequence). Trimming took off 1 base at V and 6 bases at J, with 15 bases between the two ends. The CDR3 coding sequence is TGTGCCAGCAGTTTATTGGGCCCCCTAAACGCTGAAGCTTTCTTT. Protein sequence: CASSLLGPLNAEAFF.

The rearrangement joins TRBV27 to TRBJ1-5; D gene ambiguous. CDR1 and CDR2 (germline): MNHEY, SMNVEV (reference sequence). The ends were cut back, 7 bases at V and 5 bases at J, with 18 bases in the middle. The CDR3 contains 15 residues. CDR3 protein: CASNPGKLSDQPQHF. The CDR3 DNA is TGTGCCAGCAATCCCGGGAAATTGAGCGATCAGCCCCAGCATTTT.

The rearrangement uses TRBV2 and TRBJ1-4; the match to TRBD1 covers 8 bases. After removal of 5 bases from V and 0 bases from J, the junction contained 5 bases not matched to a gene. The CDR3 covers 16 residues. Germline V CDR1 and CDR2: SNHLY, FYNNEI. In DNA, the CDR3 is TGTGCCAGCAGTCGGACAGGGATAGCAACTAATGAAAAACTGTTTTTT. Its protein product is CASSRTGIATNEKLFF. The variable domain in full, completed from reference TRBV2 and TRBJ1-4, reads EPEVTQTPSHQVTQMGQEVILRCVPISNHLYFYWYRQILGQKVEFLVSFYNNEISEKSEIFDDQFSVERPDGSNFTLKIRSTKLEDSAMYFCASSRTGIATNEKLFFGSGTQLSVL.